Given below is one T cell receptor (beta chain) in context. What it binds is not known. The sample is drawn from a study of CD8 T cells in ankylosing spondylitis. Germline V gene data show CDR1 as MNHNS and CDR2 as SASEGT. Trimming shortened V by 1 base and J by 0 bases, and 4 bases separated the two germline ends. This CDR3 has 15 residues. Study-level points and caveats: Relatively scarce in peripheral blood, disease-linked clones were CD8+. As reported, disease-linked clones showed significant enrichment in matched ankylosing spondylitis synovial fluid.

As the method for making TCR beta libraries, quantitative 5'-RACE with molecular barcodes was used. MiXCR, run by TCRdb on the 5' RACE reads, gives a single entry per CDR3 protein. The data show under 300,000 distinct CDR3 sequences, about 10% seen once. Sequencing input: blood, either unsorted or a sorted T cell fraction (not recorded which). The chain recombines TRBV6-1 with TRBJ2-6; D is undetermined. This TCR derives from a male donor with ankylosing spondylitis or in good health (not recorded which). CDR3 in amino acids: CASSEVISGANVLTF. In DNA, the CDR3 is TGTGCCAGCAGTGAAGTAATCTCTGGGGCCAACGTCCTGACTTTC.